The 3 T cell receptor beta chains below were found in one sample sequenced in a study of regulatory T cells in long-lasting Graves disease. Building the TCR beta libraries relied on iRepertoire HTBI primers, and CDR3 regions underwent Arm-PCR. TCRdb recomputed calls from the multiplex PCR reads with MiXCR, one row per CDR3 protein. The sample shows around 400,000 distinct CDR3 sequences, roughly 23% of them seen only once. Time point given: persistent/refractory GD, antithyroid drugs over 5 years with positive TRAb. The TCR library was made from RNA extracted from PBMCs. The input for sequencing was peripheral blood mononuclear cells (PBMCs), taken when the disease was refractory, from a patient treated with antithyroid drugs. The source of these receptors is a female donor with Graves disease.

The chain is built from TRBV19 and TRBJ1-1; 8 nucleotides match TRBD1. The CDR3 consists of 16 residues. Germline V lookup: CDR1 LNHDA, CDR2 SQIVND (reference sequence). V lost 6 bases and J lost 9; bases outside the gene matches: 18. The CDR3 nucleotides read TGTGCCAGTAGCGATCCCCTACCCAACAGGGGGAGGAAAGCTTTCTTT. Its translation is CASSDPLPNRGRKAFF.

The sample holds many counts of this clonotype. This sequence joins TRBV12-3 or TRBV12-4 and TRBJ2-7; the D call may be TRBD1 or TRBD2 (5 bases each). The CDR3 spans 12 residues. V lost 7 bases and J lost 5, with 12 bases in between. This CDR3 is CASTGQGDEQYF. DNA for the CDR3: TGTGCCAGCACGGGGCAGGGAGACGAGCAGTACTTC.

This clonotype has more than one count but fewer than ten. V is TRBV15 and J is TRBJ2-7; 7 bases fit TRBD2. V was pared by 4 bases and J by 7 bases, with 7 bases of the junction left unmatched. CDR3 length equals 13 residues. Germline loops: CDR1 LNHNV, CDR2 YYDKDF (reference sequence). CDR3 amino acids: CATSIRGVREQYF. CDR3 nucleotides: TGTGCCACCAGCATACGGGGGGTGAGGGAGCAGTACTTC.